The clone carrying this T cell receptor beta chain was seen only a few times. The time point here: patch test 1, 2 weeks after DPC sensitization. Treatment meaning: therapeutic diphenylcyclopropenone sensitization with weekly scalp DPC. The donor pool consisted of alopecia patients aged 18 to 70 years, considered suitable for DPC. Total RNA was extracted from unfractionated whole blood. The CDR3 length is 15 residues. Losses at the gene ends were 6 bases for V and 4 bases for J; bases not matched to a gene: 11. Germline V CDR1 and CDR2: DFQATT, SNEGSKA (reference sequence). These data originate in a study of human T cells and chemical hapten exposure. Across the study: Alopecia areata, totalis or universalis affected patients, mainly female.

Authors' processing steps: 96,000 or so TCRs per sample was the median, with a range of about 20,000 to 690,600. Via MiXCR, TCRdb re-called the RACE reads, giving one row per CDR3 protein. None of the V and J calls come from the authors' own analysis; TCRdb made them. This repertoire shows approximately 400,000 distinct CDR3 sequences, more than 4.5% found once; its top ten account for about 2.2%. The J gene is TRBJ2-1, the V gene TRBV20-1; TRBD2 matches at 8 bases. Sequencing was performed on whole blood, taken in connection with sensitization to the hapten diphenylcyclopropenone (DPC). This clonotype was obtained from a woman in her fifties or sixties with alopecia areata. Some clones in this sample may be carry-over from other donors' samples. This CDR3 reads CSAPTSGLSYNEQFF. In nucleotides, the CDR3 is TGCAGTGCCCCTACTAGCGGTCTATCTTACAATGAGCAGTTCTTC.